This T cell receptor beta chain originates from a study of regulatory T cells in long-lasting Graves disease. Study results and limitations: Repertoires from persistent disease leaned toward TRBV28, TRBJ1-2 and TRBJ2-5.

The TCR beta library used iRepertoire HTBI primers with Arm-PCR amplification of CDR3. TCRdb re-called the multiplex PCR reads with MiXCR, one entry per CDR3 protein. This table has a few hundred thousand distinct CDR3 sequences, about 25% appearing once. Germline-derived CDR1 and CDR2 are SQVTM and ANQGSEA. Trimming shortened V by 4 bases and J by 7 bases, and 13 bases separated the two germline ends. The CDR3 runs 12 residues. Described time point: persistent/refractory GD, antithyroid drugs over 5 years with positive TRAb. Following extraction of RNA from PBMCs, that RNA was used to make the TCR library. The sample holds many counts of this clonotype. Its antigen is undetermined.

The gene calls are TRBV29-1 and TRBJ1-2, with a tentative D call TRBD1 (6 bases). The specimen was peripheral blood mononuclear cells (PBMCs), collected when the disease was refractory, from a patient treated with antithyroid drugs. The receptor was isolated from a female donor with Graves disease. The CDR3 protein is CSVAGGAGGYTF. Written as DNA, the CDR3 is TGCAGCGTTGCCGGGGGCGCGGGTGGCTACACCTTC.